The rows below give T cell receptor beta chains drawn from one sample of a study of blood T cell repertoires in COVID-19. Only in-frame clones appear in the TCRdb table, and some are missing; sequencing was by immunoSEQ multiplex PCR. The repertoire holds approximately 54,000 clones, 86% seen once, with about 15% in the top ten. What was sequenced was peripheral blood. These receptors were collected from a human donor in a cohort sampled during active COVID-19. The conserved cysteine and the conserved F or W are not part of the CDR3 here.

J: TRBJ1-4; V: TRBV19; CDR3: ASSTPRGATNEKLF
J: TRBJ2-1; V: TRBV4-3; CDR3: ASSQGSGTPYNEQF
J: TRBJ1-3; V: TRBV11-2; CDR3: ASSPSDREWGNTIY
J: TRBJ1-2; V: TRBV29-1; CDR3: SVAGIFYGYT
J: TRBJ1-2; V: TRBV18; CDR3: ASSPPFAANYGYT
J: TRBJ2-7; V: TRBV3-1/TRBV3-2; CDR3: ASSQVGGRNEQY
J: TRBJ2-7; V: TRBV7-2; CDR3: ASSLESGGLALYEQY
J: TRBJ1-6; V: TRBV2; CDR3: ASSDRAVSPLH
J: TRBJ2-5; V: TRBV3-1/TRBV3-2; CDR3: ASSPRSAGGGRETQY
J: TRBJ2-3; V: TRBV27; CDR3: ASSPLAGKTDTQY
J: TRBJ2-3; V: TRBV10-2; CDR3: ASTLLAPWTDTQY
J: TRBJ2-1; V: TRBV5-1; CDR3: ATMSGGNEQF
J: TRBJ2-3; V: TRBV19; CDR3: ASSPRLAGDLTDTQY
J: TRBJ1-3; V: TRBV30; CDR3: AWSGRQGRTGNTIY
J: TRBJ2-3; V: TRBV7-2; CDR3: ASSSWPTDTQY
J: TRBJ2-3; V: TRBV7-7; CDR3: ASSPSPSGSRTDTQY
J: TRBJ2-7; V: TRBV19; CDR3: ASRAPSYEQY
J: TRBJ1-5; V: TRBV19; CDR3: ASSQPWDRGRQPQH
J: TRBJ2-5; V: TRBV6-2/TRBV6-3; CDR3: ASSYFGETQY
J: TRBJ1-3; V: TRBV20-1; CDR3: SASTRASGNTIY
J: TRBJ2-3; V: TRBV18; CDR3: ASGPQEDTQY
J: TRBJ1-3; V: TRBV5-1; CDR3: ASSLGFWGKDGNTIY
J: TRBJ2-6; V: TRBV27; CDR3: ASSGPRGGLIAGANVLT
J: TRBJ2-4; V: TRBV19; CDR3: ASSTTFRGAKNIQY
J: TRBJ2-3; V: TRBV5-4; CDR3: ASSFGLGLAGGNTQY
J: TRBJ2-1; V: TRBV9; CDR3: ASSVVPGLAGVRNEQF
J: TRBJ2-1; V: TRBV2; CDR3: ASDRVSYNEQF
J: TRBJ1-1; V: TRBV21-1; CDR3: ASTRCEGADTEAF
J: TRBJ1-3; V: TRBV30; CDR3: AWSAGTGDRVFWSGNTIY